Listed below are T cell receptor beta chains from one sample, sequenced in a study of blood T cell repertoires in COVID-19. The table came from immunoSEQ multiplex PCR; TCRdb's copy has only in-frame clones and leaves some out. The table has approximately 290,000 clones, around 90% seen once. Material for sequencing was peripheral blood. These receptors came from a man aged 18 to 35 with active or convalescent COVID-19. The CDR3 runs from the conserved cysteine through the conserved F or W. A D gene is named only where the DNA matches it firmly. Size tells how often a clone was seen (once, few, many) or the class of an expanded clone, and some rows leave it out.

CDR3: CASSQSRDGELFF; DNA: TGTGCCAGCAGCCAGTCTCGGGATGGGGAGCTGTTTTTT; size: NA; J: TRBJ2-2; V: TRBV16; D: NA
CDR3: CASRPDPGQGFGSTDTQYF; DNA: TGTGCCAGCAGGCCCGACCCGGGACAGGGTTTTGGGAGCACAGATACGCAGTATTTT; size: NA; J: TRBJ2-3; V: TRBV2; D: TRBD1
CDR3: CASSYLASGSYEQYF; DNA: TGTGCCAGCAGTTACCTGGCTAGCGGGAGTTACGAGCAGTACTTC; size: NA; J: TRBJ2-7; V: TRBV6-2/TRBV6-3; D: TRBD2
CDR3: CASSVDGRRTGGEKLFF; DNA: TGTGCCAGCAGCGTAGATGGTAGGAGGACAGGTGGTGAAAAACTGTTTTTT; size: NA; J: TRBJ1-4; V: TRBV9; D: TRBD1
CDR3: CASSLPRDRGILTGELFF; DNA: TGTGCCAGCAGTTTACCCCGGGACAGGGGGATACTCACCGGGGAGCTGTTTTTT; size: NA; J: TRBJ2-2; V: TRBV28; D: TRBD1
CDR3: CASSQELRGNTEAFF; DNA: TGCGCCAGCAGCCAAGAGCTCCGGGGGAACACTGAAGCTTTCTTT; size: NA; J: TRBJ1-1; V: TRBV4-1; D: NA
CDR3: CASSLAGGPQETQYF; DNA: TGTGCCAGCTCCCTAGCGGGGGGGCCTCAAGAGACCCAGTACTTC; size: NA; J: TRBJ2-5; V: TRBV18; D: TRBD2
CDR3: CASSTTKGKAFF; DNA: TGTGCCAGCAGTACTACAAAGGGGAAAGCTTTCTTT; size: NA; J: TRBJ1-1; V: TRBV27; D: NA
CDR3: CASSLGGVGEQYF; DNA: TGTGCCAGCAGTTTAGGGGGGGTCGGCGAGCAGTACTTC; size: NA; J: TRBJ2-7; V: TRBV27; D: TRBD2
CDR3: CASSIGRDYQPQHF; DNA: TGTGCCAGTAGTATCGGCAGGGATTATCAGCCCCAGCATTTT; size: NA; J: TRBJ1-5; V: TRBV19; D: NA
CDR3: CASSVGSQSTDTQYF; DNA: TGTGCCAGCAGCGTAGGATCCCAGAGCACAGATACGCAGTATTTT; size: NA; J: TRBJ2-3; V: TRBV9; D: NA
CDR3: CASNERDSRINQPQHF; DNA: TGTGCCAGCAATGAGAGAGACAGCCGAATCAATCAGCCCCAGCATTTT; size: NA; J: TRBJ1-5; V: TRBV2; D: NA
CDR3: CASRHDRDGYTF; DNA: TGTGCCAGCAGACACGACAGGGATGGCTACACCTTC; size: NA; J: TRBJ1-2; V: TRBV6-5; D: TRBD1
CDR3: CASAPTSGTNEQFF; DNA: TGCGCCAGCGCCCCCACTAGCGGGACAAATGAGCAGTTCTTC; size: NA; J: TRBJ2-1; V: TRBV5-1; D: TRBD2
CDR3: CASSLQGSEEKLFF; DNA: TGTGCCAGCAGCTTACAGGGATCAGAGGAAAAACTGTTTTTT; size: few; J: TRBJ1-4; V: TRBV7-9; D: NA
CDR3: CATSATVSYNEQFF; DNA: TGTGCCACCAGTGCCACTGTTAGTTACAATGAGCAGTTCTTC; size: NA; J: TRBJ2-1; V: TRBV24-1; D: NA
CDR3: CASSLATVREQYF; DNA: TGTGCCAGCAGCTTGGCCACAGTGCGCGAGCAGTACTTC; size: NA; J: TRBJ2-7; V: TRBV5-6; D: NA
CDR3: CASSPRTSTETQYF; DNA: TGTGCCAGCTCACCCCGGACTAGCACAGAGACCCAGTACTTC; size: few; J: TRBJ2-5; V: TRBV18; D: TRBD2
CDR3: CASKDRGSGTGELFF; DNA: TGCGCCAGCAAAGACAGGGGATCGGGGACCGGGGAGCTGTTTTTT; size: few; J: TRBJ2-2; V: TRBV10-2; D: TRBD1
CDR3: CASSQTGGSTDTQYF; DNA: TGTGCCAGCAGCCAAACAGGGGGCAGCACAGATACGCAGTATTTT; size: NA; J: TRBJ2-3; V: TRBV9; D: TRBD1
CDR3: CASSGHSGSLDEQFF; DNA: TGTGCCAGCAGTGGGCACAGCGGCAGTTTGGATGAGCAGTTCTTC; size: NA; J: TRBJ2-1; V: TRBV2; D: NA
CDR3: CASSPSGRSSYNEQFF; DNA: TGTGCCAGCAGTCCAAGCGGGAGAAGTTCCTACAATGAGCAGTTCTTC; size: NA; J: TRBJ2-1; V: TRBV7-2; D: TRBD2
CDR3: CASSHMGRDSQYGYTF; DNA: TGTGCCAGCAGCCATATGGGCAGGGACTCCCAGTATGGCTACACCTTC; size: NA; J: TRBJ1-2; V: TRBV14; D: NA
CDR3: CASSPAGIEETQYF; DNA: TGTGCCAGCAGCCCAGCGGGAATTGAAGAGACCCAGTACTTC; size: NA; J: TRBJ2-5; V: TRBV6-5; D: TRBD2
CDR3: CASSLAMGVTGGEYEQYF; DNA: TGTGCCAGCAGCTTAGCCATGGGGGTGACAGGGGGCGAGTACGAGCAGTACTTC; size: NA; J: TRBJ2-7; V: TRBV7-8; D: TRBD1
CDR3: CATSDSAGQPQHF; DNA: TGTGCCACCAGTGATTCGGCAGGGCAGCCCCAGCATTTT; size: NA; J: TRBJ1-5; V: TRBV24-1; D: NA
CDR3: CASSLDRLNTGELFF; DNA: TGCGCCAGCAGTCTCGACAGGTTGAACACCGGGGAGCTGTTTTTT; size: NA; J: TRBJ2-2; V: TRBV5-1; D: NA
CDR3: CASSWTPGQGTHEQYF; DNA: TGTGCCAGCAGTTGGACCCCGGGACAGGGAACCCACGAGCAGTACTTC; size: NA; J: TRBJ2-7; V: TRBV6-2/TRBV6-3; D: TRBD1
CDR3: CASAGEGPPEQYF; DNA: TGTGCCAGCGCAGGGGAGGGCCCTCCCGAGCAGTACTTC; size: NA; J: TRBJ2-7; V: TRBV27; D: NA
CDR3: CASTRSGGVDEQFF; DNA: TGTGCCAGCACCCGTAGCGGGGGGGTCGATGAGCAGTTCTTC; size: NA; J: TRBJ2-1; V: TRBV27; D: TRBD2
CDR3: CASSKGQCGSPLHF; DNA: TGTGCCAGCAGCAAAGGGCAGTGCGGGTCACCCCTCCACTTT; size: once; J: TRBJ1-6; V: TRBV21-1; D: NA
CDR3: CASSNPRDWGYTF; DNA: TGTGCCAGCAGCAATCCCAGGGATTGGGGCTACACCTTC; size: NA; J: TRBJ1-2; V: TRBV21-1; D: NA
CDR3: CASSNMRLAGNYTGELFF; DNA: TGTGCCAGTAGTAATATGAGACTAGCGGGAAATTACACCGGGGAGCTGTTTTTT; size: NA; J: TRBJ2-2; V: TRBV19; D: TRBD2
CDR3: CASSVQTNSPLHF; DNA: TGTGCCAGCAGTGTACAGACTAATTCACCCCTCCACTTT; size: NA; J: TRBJ1-6; V: TRBV2; D: NA
CDR3: CASSPEIPYNEQFF; DNA: TGTGCCAGCAGCCCCGAGATCCCCTACAATGAGCAGTTCTTC; size: NA; J: TRBJ2-1; V: TRBV21-1; D: NA
CDR3: CASSLGGKLFF; DNA: TGTGCCAGCAGCCTGGGGGGAAAACTGTTTTTT; size: NA; J: TRBJ1-4; V: TRBV6-5; D: NA